The 14 T cell receptor beta chains below were found in one sample sequenced in a study of T cells in Graves' hyperthyroidism and ophthalmopathy. RNA transcripts gave rise to amplified TCR beta CDR3 regions. HTBI primers were the set used in a first-round RT-PCR of the TCR CDR3. TCRdb reprocessed the multiplex PCR reads with MiXCR, giving one entry per CDR3 protein. The sample consists of 480,000 or so distinct CDR3 sequences, about 15% of them appearing once. The sequencing sample was made of blood. These receptors all stem from a woman aged 18 to 35 with Graves' hyperthyroidism.

The chain couples TRBV19 to TRBJ2-5; the match to TRBD2 covers 10 bases. This CDR3 is built from 14 residues. Germline V lookup: CDR1 LNHDA, CDR2 SQIVND (reference sequence). V lost 5 bases to trimming and J lost 11 bases; unmatched junction nucleotides: 11. CDR3 coding DNA: TGTGCCAGTAGTGGCGGTATAGCGGGAGGATCACAGTACTTC. Residues: CASSGGIAGGSQYF.

This clonotype was detected a few times. This rearrangement joins TRBV7-9 to TRBJ1-4; no definite D call. V lost 5 bases, J lost 0 bases, and 13 bases lay in between. This CDR3 spans 16 amino acids. Germline values: CDR1 SEHNR, CDR2 FQNEAQ (reference sequence). The CDR3 bases are TGTGCCAGCAGCCCCGAGGACGGTGCAACTAATGAAAAACTGTTTTTT. Protein sequence: CASSPEDGATNEKLFF.

This chain links TRBV2 with TRBJ2-1, with TRBD2 identical over 9 bases. Trimming removed 5 bases from V and 5 bases from J; junction bases left unmatched: 4. CDR1 SNHLY and CDR2 FYNNEI come from the germline V gene. This CDR3 region has 14 residues. The CDR3 DNA sequence: TGTGCCAGCAGTAAGACTAGCGGAAACAATGAGCAGTTCTTC. Its protein is CASSKTSGNNEQFF.

This clonotype has more than one count but fewer than ten. The genes are TRBV7-2 and TRBJ2-5; D is unresolved. V was cut by 1 base and J by 4 bases, with 4 bases left in between. CDR3 length equals 12 residues. CDR1 and CDR2 from the germline V gene are SGHTA and FQGNSA. DNA of the CDR3: TGTGCCAGCAGCTTAGGCCTAGAGACCCAGTACTTC. Its translation: CASSLGLETQYF.

The table lists this clonotype with many counts. The chain is built from TRBV20-1 and TRBJ1-5; tentatively, D is TRBD1 (5 bases). Germline V lookup: CDR1 DFQATT, CDR2 SNEGSKA (reference sequence). V was cut by 5 bases and J by 0 bases, with 11 bases left in between. This CDR3 has 14 amino acids. CDR3 DNA sequence: TGCAGTGCTTGGGGACGGAATAGCAATCAGCCCCAGCATTTT. Encoded protein: CSAWGRNSNQPQHF.

This chain links TRBV19 with TRBJ2-1; TRBD2 aligns across 15 bases. V dropped 4 bases and J dropped 7; count of bases not matched to a gene: 5. The CDR3 runs to 16 residues. Germline loops: CDR1 LNHDA, CDR2 SQIVND (reference sequence). CDR3 in amino acids: CASSTSGTSGRNEQFF. DNA for the CDR3: TGTGCCAGTAGTACCTCCGGGACTAGCGGGAGGAATGAGCAGTTCTTC.

Only a few counts were recorded for this clonotype. The V and J genes are TRBV6-1 and TRBJ1-5; D remains ambiguous. The V end lost 4 bases, the J end lost 0 bases, and 10 bases lay between the germline ends. Germline CDR1 MNHNS, CDR2 SASEGT. The CDR3 consists of 15 residues. The CDR3 loop is CASSANPYSNQPQHF. The CDR3 DNA sequence: TGTGCCAGCAGTGCCAATCCTTATAGCAATCAGCCCCAGCATTTT.

This clonotype occurred a few times. The V gene is TRBV24-1, the J gene TRBJ2-3, with 11 bases matching TRBD2. The CDR3 is 18 amino acids. Unmatched junction bases numbered 16, after V lost 10 bases and J lost 2 bases. CDR1 and CDR2 from the germline V gene are KGHDR and SFDVKD. CDR3 sequence reads: CATGTSGQGRGITDTQYF. The CDR3 bases are TGTGCCACTGGGACTAGCGGTCAGGGGAGAGGGATCACAGATACGCAGTATTTT.

This clonotype was seen at least ten times. The V gene is TRBV11-1, the J gene TRBJ2-7, with 9 nucleotides matching TRBD2. V shed 2 bases and J 2 bases; nucleotides not matched to a gene: 4. From germline, CDR1 is SGHAT and CDR2 FQDESV (reference sequence). This CDR3 is built from 15 residues. CDR3 sequence (DNA): TGTGCCAGCAGCTTATCGCGGGAGGGCCCCTACGAGCAGTACGTC. Its protein is CASSLSREGPYEQYV.

For the CDR3, the DNA is TGTGCCAGTGCTCGGGGAAGCGACTATGGCTACACCTTC. Translating it yields CASARGSDYGYTF. The chain employs TRBV6-1 and TRBJ1-2; no definite D call. This CDR3 region has 13 residues. Germline V gene lookup returns CDR1 MNHNS and CDR2 SASEGT. Trimming shortened V by 9 bases and J by 3 bases, and 14 bases separated the two germline ends.

In its sample, this clonotype was seen many times. This chain joins TRBV7-3 and TRBJ2-1; 9 bases are shared with TRBD1. Germline CDR1 is SGHTA and CDR2 is FQGTGA. The V segment lost 5 bases and the J segment 6 bases; nucleotides outside the gene matches: 8. The CDR3 runs 15 residues. The CDR3 sequence is CASSPYGTGRNEQFF. The CDR3 region has the DNA TGTGCCAGCAGCCCTTATGGGACAGGGCGCAATGAGCAGTTCTTC.

There are many counts of this clonotype. V is TRBV6-1 and J is TRBJ1-2, with 7 bases lining up with TRBD1. Germline V gene data show CDR1 as MNHNS and CDR2 as SASEGT. J was trimmed by 3 bases and V by 6 bases; bases with no gene match: 4. This CDR3 is 13 amino acids long. This CDR3 reads CASRPDRDYGYTF. CDR3 sequence (DNA): TGTGCCAGCAGACCCGACAGGGACTATGGCTACACCTTC.

This clonotype was seen at least ten times. The chain joins TRBV29-1 to TRBJ1-2; D unclear. The V and J ends lost 0 bases and 4 bases respectively, with 12 bases between them. The CDR3 runs to 14 residues. The germline CDR1 and CDR2 sequences are SQVTM and ANQGSEA. DNA of the CDR3: TGCAGCGTTGAAGAACCGGGGAGGACCTATGGCTACACCTTC. Translated: CSVEEPGRTYGYTF. The variable domain in full, completed from reference TRBV29-1 and TRBJ1-2, reads SAVISQKPSRDICQRGTSLTIQCQVDSQVTMMFWYRQQPGQSLTLIATANQGSEATYESGFVIDKFPISRPNLTFSTLTVSNMSPEDSSIYLCSVEEPGRTYGYTFGSGTRLTVV.

Many counts were recorded for this clonotype. The chain links TRBV11-2 to TRBJ2-3; 9 nucleotides align to TRBD2. Germline CDR1 and CDR2: SGHAT and FQNNGV. The junction had 8 bases not matched to a gene; V was cut back by 5 bases and J by 2 bases. There are 16 residues in the CDR3. The CDR3 bases are TGTGCCAGCAGCCCGCCCCTAGCGGGAATCACAGATACGCAGTATTTT. It encodes CASSPPLAGITDTQYF.